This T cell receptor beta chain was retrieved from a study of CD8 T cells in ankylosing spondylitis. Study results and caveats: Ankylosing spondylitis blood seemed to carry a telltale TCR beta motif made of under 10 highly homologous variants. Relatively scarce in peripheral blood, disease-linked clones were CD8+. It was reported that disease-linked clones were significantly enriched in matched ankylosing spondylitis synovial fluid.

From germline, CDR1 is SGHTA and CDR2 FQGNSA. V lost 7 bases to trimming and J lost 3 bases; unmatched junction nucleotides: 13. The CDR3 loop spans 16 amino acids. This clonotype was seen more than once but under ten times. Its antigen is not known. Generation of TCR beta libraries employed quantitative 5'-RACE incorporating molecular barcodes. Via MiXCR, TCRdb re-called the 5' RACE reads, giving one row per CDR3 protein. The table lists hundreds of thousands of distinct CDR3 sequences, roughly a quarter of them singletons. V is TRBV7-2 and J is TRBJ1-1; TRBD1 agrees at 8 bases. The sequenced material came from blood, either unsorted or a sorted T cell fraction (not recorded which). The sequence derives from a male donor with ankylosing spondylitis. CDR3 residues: CASTPGGRLWDTEAFF. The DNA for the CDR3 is TGTGCCAGCACCCCAGGGGGCAGGCTATGGGACACTGAAGCTTTCTTT. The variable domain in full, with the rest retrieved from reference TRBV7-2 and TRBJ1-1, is GAGVSQSPSNKVTEKGKDVELRCDPISGHTALYWYRQSLGQGLEFLIYFQGNSAPDKSGLPSDRFSAERTGGSVSTLTIQRTQQEDSAVYLCASTPGGRLWDTEAFFGQGTRLTVV.